This is a list of T cell receptor beta chains from one sample in a study of blood T cell repertoires in COVID-19. Sequencing used immunoSEQ multiplex PCR; TCRdb keeps in-frame clones, though not all of them. The sample carries roughly 320,000 clones, over 75% recorded once. What was sequenced was peripheral blood. Receptor source: a human donor in a cohort sampled during active COVID-19. CDR3s include the opening cysteine and the closing phenylalanine or tryptophan. Clone size is given for some rows only: seen once, a few or many times, or a class if the clone is expanded.

j_call v_call clone_size cdr3_aa
TRBJ1-1 TRBV29-1 NA CSVEKAFGQGEAFF
TRBJ1-6 TRBV7-9 NA CASSSYRGRNSYNSPLHF
TRBJ1-6 TRBV7-2 NA CASSLQGNNSPLHF
TRBJ2-5 TRBV18 NA CASSRKETQYF
TRBJ1-3 TRBV7-8 few CASSSILPGQISGTTIYF
TRBJ1-5 TRBV18 once CASSPNRGDLYSNQPQHF
TRBJ2-1 TRBV27 NA CASSPPGAGHLNEQFF
TRBJ1-1 TRBV29-1 once CSVGMTENTEAFF
TRBJ2-1 TRBV5-8 NA CASSFSGGNEQFF
TRBJ1-2 TRBV19 NA CASTAPQGWANYGYTF
TRBJ2-6 TRBV11-2 NA CASSFPGTGANVLTF
TRBJ1-5 TRBV18 NA CASSPSGQTKITF
TRBJ1-6 TRBV11-2 NA CASRKPGLKNSPLHF
TRBJ1-2 TRBV24-1 NA CATSDPGQGTIYGYTF
TRBJ1-2 TRBV12-3/TRBV12-4 NA CASSLGGVDGYTF
TRBJ2-7 TRBV18 NA CASSLSDTVVGVEQYF
TRBJ1-1 TRBV19 NA CASNDSPMNTEAFF
TRBJ2-1 TRBV7-9 NA CASAGQRGGSDEQFF
TRBJ2-1 TRBV6-1 NA CASSEYRGSFNEQFF
TRBJ1-2 TRBV4-1 few CASSSMVGVYTF
TRBJ2-6 TRBV5-8 NA CAASSTSGANVLTF
TRBJ1-5 TRBV5-4 NA CASSFERDTPQPQHF
TRBJ2-1 TRBV7-9 NA CASSPDRANEQFF
TRBJ2-7 TRBV4-1 NA CASSPSGEYFSYEQYF
TRBJ1-1 TRBV7-2 once CASSLAAGIATEAFF
TRBJ1-1 TRBV5-6 NA CASSLVGGSTEAFF
TRBJ1-5 TRBV30 NA CAWGGSNQPQHF
TRBJ2-1 TRBV10-1 NA CASSERGAPPHEQFF
TRBJ2-1 TRBV7-3 NA CASSDGAGGTYNEQFF
TRBJ2-7 TRBV30 NA CAWGRVGDEQYF
TRBJ1-1 TRBV5-1 NA CASSLGDRAGLTEAFF
TRBJ1-5 TRBV2 once CASRREGSNQPQHF
TRBJ1-1 TRBV5-1 NA CASSLLGVGTEAFF
TRBJ1-2 TRBV29-1 NA CSVDAQGRDYGYTF
TRBJ1-5 TRBV7-8 few CASSLKVGSKPQHF
TRBJ1-4 TRBV5-8 NA CASSLAVANEKLFF
TRBJ2-3 TRBV21-1 NA CASSKGDDRGVDRDTQYF
TRBJ2-3 TRBV5-1 NA CASSLAGEDTQYF
TRBJ1-5 TRBV6-5 NA CASSPIGLDQPQHF
TRBJ2-5 TRBV19 NA CASSGSIETQYF
TRBJ2-7 TRBV5-1 few CASSSPRQGGHEQYF
TRBJ2-1 TRBV6-6 NA CASRFRDNEQFF
TRBJ2-1 TRBV15 once CATSFWRVSSYNEQFF
TRBJ2-3 TRBV11-1 NA CASSPQRSTDTQYF
TRBJ1-2 TRBV2 NA CASNHRTNYGYTF
TRBJ2-2 TRBV27 NA CASSLRVPGELFF
TRBJ2-7 TRBV2 NA CASRRNYEQYF
TRBJ1-6 TRBV27 NA CASSFPDRDGSPLHF
TRBJ1-5 TRBV6-5 NA CASSYVINQPQHF
TRBJ1-5 TRBV5-8 NA CASSRTGNSNQPQHF
TRBJ1-1 TRBV10-3 NA CAGRTPGTGGFLTEAFF
TRBJ1-1 TRBV24-1 NA CATSESPTGGIKNTEAFF
TRBJ1-5 TRBV4-1 NA CASSPVRGKVEDQPQHF
TRBJ2-3 TRBV5-6 NA CASSLGVDTQYF
TRBJ2-2 TRBV29-1 NA CSVDRNTGELFF
TRBJ2-7 TRBV21-1 few CATTQGDTLYEQYF
TRBJ2-7 TRBV4-1 NA CASSLTETYEQYF